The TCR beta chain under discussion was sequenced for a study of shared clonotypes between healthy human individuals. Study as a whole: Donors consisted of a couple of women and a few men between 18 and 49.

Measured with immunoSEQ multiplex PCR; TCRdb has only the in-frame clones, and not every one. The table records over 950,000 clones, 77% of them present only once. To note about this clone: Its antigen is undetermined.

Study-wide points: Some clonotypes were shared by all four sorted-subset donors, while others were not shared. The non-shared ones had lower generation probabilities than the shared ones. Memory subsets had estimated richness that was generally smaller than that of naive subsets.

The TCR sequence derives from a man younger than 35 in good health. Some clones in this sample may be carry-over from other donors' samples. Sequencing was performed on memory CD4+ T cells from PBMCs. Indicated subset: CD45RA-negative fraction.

Written as DNA, the CDR3 is TGTGCCAGCAGCGCCGGGACAGGAATAAACAATGAGCAGTTCTTC. It yields the protein CASSAGTGINNEQFF. This sequence joins TRBV14 and TRBJ2-1; TRBD1 matches 8 bases. This CDR3 has 15 amino acids. V shed 5 bases, J shed 5 bases, and the junction held 8 bases outside the gene matches. Looked up from germline, CDR1 is SGHDN and CDR2 is FVKESK.